These 8 T cell receptor beta chains were all obtained from the same sample, sequenced in a study of T cell responses to AZD1222 COVID-19 vaccine listed by TCRdb under 2021. Reading the label with the study, this specimen's time point is: about 28 days (+/-7) after the second vaccine dose. The library was built by means of the immunoSEQ multiplex PCR assay. As stored in TCRdb, this immuneACCESS dataset retains in-frame rearrangements with V and J assigned. A fraction of the clones does not appear; measured against another copy, unresolved V genes explain less than half of the discrepancy, and the remainder lacks a known reason. The sample table shows approximately 140,000 clones, and about 90% are seen once. Of the sample, 9.3% is held by the ten largest clones. Sequenced here: peripheral blood, sampled 28 days after the second AZD1222 dose. All receptors derive from an adult who received the AZD1222 COVID-19 vaccine.

J is TRBJ1-2 and V is TRBV6-5, with D tentatively TRBD1 (5 bases). CDR3 size: 13 residues. Germline V gene data show CDR1 as MNHEY and CDR2 as SVGAGI. The V and J ends lost 6 bases and 4 bases respectively, with 12 bases between them. The CDR3 DNA reads TGTGCCAGCAGGGGGGTACTGATCTATGGCTACACCTTC. It yields the protein CASRGVLIYGYTF.

V is TRBV6-6 and J is TRBJ2-1; TRBD1 aligns across 9 bases. CDR3 length equals 17 residues. V lost 5 bases, J lost 5 bases, and 13 bases stayed unmatched. CDR1 MNHNY and CDR2 SVGAGI come from the germline V gene (reference sequence). The CDR3 DNA sequence: TGTGCCAGCAGTCGATTAGTGGGACAGGGTGTGCACAATGAGCAGTTCTTC. Encoded protein: CASSRLVGQGVHNEQFF.

V is TRBV9 and J is TRBJ1-1, with 9 bases aligning to TRBD1. Losses at the gene ends were 3 bases for V and 6 bases for J; bases not matched to a gene: 9. CDR1 is SGDLS, CDR2 YYNGEE, per germline. The CDR3 totals 15 residues. The CDR3 is CASSDQQGASAEAFF. DNA for the CDR3: TGTGCCAGCAGCGACCAACAGGGGGCTTCCGCTGAAGCTTTCTTT.

The V gene is TRBV6-5, the J gene TRBJ1-2, with a weak D call TRBD1 (6 bases). From germline, CDR1 is MNHEY and CDR2 SVGAGI. The CDR3 has 16 amino acids. The V and J ends lost 2 bases and 2 bases respectively, with 15 bases between them. CDR3 nucleotides: TGTGCCAGCAGTTACGAACGAGAAACAGGGAACTATGGCTACACCTTC. This codes for CASSYERETGNYGYTF.

The chain employs TRBV7-2 and TRBJ2-1, with D perhaps TRBD2 (6 bases). V lost 7 bases to trimming and J lost 5 bases, with 15 bases between them. The length of the CDR3 is 14 residues. Per the germline V gene, CDR1 is SGHTA and CDR2 is FQGNSA. The CDR3 loop reads CASTPGRGNNEQFF. CDR3 nucleotides: TGTGCCAGCACCCCTGGGCGGGGCAACAATGAGCAGTTCTTC.

The genes are TRBV19 and TRBJ1-1; no clear D. This CDR3 has 11 amino acids. From germline, CDR1 is LNHDA and CDR2 SQIVND (reference sequence). With 6 bases removed from V and 7 bases from J, the gap between germline ends came to 9 bases. This chain's CDR3 is CASSSDREAFF. The CDR3 DNA reads TGTGCCAGTAGCTCTGACCGTGAAGCTTTCTTT.

J is TRBJ2-1 and V is TRBV13; the match to TRBD2 covers 12 bases. The junction had 7 bases not matched to a gene; V was cut back by 5 bases and J by 2 bases. This CDR3 has 17 residues. Germline lookup yields CDR1 PRHDT and CDR2 FYEKMQ (reference sequence). CDR3 in DNA: TGTGCCAGCAGCCCGCGGACTAGCGGGACCACCTACAATGAGCAGTTCTTC. This sequence encodes CASSPRTSGTTYNEQFF.

The chain recombines TRBV6-5 with TRBJ1-5; D uncertain. In germline, CDR1 is MNHEY, CDR2 SVGAGI. The CDR3 is 13 amino acids. Between the trimmed V and J ends, which lost 6 bases and 5 bases, there was a span of 11 bases. This CDR3 is CASRLNRDQPQHF. The CDR3 nucleotides are TGTGCCAGCAGACTCAACAGAGATCAGCCCCAGCATTTT.